The entry below gives a single TCR beta chain sequence along with its context. The data were taken from a study of regulatory T cells in long-lasting Graves disease. Study details: The study counted Graves' disease as persistent given over 5 years of antithyroid drugs and positive TSH receptor antibodies.

Construction of TCR beta libraries relied on iRepertoire HTBI primers and on Arm-PCR targeting CDR3 regions. TCRdb independently ran MiXCR on the multiplex PCR reads; one entry per CDR3 protein. The sample includes 400,000 to 600,000 distinct CDR3 sequences, roughly 21% of them seen just once. The time point was: persistent/refractory GD, antithyroid drugs over 5 years with positive TRAb. From PBMCs, RNA was extracted and then used to make the TCR library. Clinicians diagnosed Graves' disease using American Thyroid Association guidelines. Germline CDR1 is SGHVS and CDR2 is FQNEAQ. Trimming removed 5 bases from V and 4 bases from J, with 12 bases in between. The CDR3 length is 15 residues.

This clonotype originated in a female donor with Graves disease. This sequence joins TRBV7-8 and TRBJ2-6; tentatively, D is TRBD1 (6 bases). This material consisted of peripheral blood mononuclear cells (PBMCs), taken when the disease was refractory, from a patient treated with antithyroid drugs. The CDR3 spells CASSPGVAGANVLTF. The CDR3 DNA is TGTGCCAGCAGCCCAGGGGTTGCGGGGGCCAACGTCCTGACTTTC. Full variable domain (outside the CDR3, taken from reference TRBV7-8 and TRBJ2-6): GAGVSQSPRYKVAKRGQDVALRCDPISGHVSLFWYQQALGQGPEFLTYFQNEAQLDKSGLPSDRFFAERPEGSVSTLKIQRTQQEDSAVYLCASSPGVAGANVLTFGAGSRLTVL.